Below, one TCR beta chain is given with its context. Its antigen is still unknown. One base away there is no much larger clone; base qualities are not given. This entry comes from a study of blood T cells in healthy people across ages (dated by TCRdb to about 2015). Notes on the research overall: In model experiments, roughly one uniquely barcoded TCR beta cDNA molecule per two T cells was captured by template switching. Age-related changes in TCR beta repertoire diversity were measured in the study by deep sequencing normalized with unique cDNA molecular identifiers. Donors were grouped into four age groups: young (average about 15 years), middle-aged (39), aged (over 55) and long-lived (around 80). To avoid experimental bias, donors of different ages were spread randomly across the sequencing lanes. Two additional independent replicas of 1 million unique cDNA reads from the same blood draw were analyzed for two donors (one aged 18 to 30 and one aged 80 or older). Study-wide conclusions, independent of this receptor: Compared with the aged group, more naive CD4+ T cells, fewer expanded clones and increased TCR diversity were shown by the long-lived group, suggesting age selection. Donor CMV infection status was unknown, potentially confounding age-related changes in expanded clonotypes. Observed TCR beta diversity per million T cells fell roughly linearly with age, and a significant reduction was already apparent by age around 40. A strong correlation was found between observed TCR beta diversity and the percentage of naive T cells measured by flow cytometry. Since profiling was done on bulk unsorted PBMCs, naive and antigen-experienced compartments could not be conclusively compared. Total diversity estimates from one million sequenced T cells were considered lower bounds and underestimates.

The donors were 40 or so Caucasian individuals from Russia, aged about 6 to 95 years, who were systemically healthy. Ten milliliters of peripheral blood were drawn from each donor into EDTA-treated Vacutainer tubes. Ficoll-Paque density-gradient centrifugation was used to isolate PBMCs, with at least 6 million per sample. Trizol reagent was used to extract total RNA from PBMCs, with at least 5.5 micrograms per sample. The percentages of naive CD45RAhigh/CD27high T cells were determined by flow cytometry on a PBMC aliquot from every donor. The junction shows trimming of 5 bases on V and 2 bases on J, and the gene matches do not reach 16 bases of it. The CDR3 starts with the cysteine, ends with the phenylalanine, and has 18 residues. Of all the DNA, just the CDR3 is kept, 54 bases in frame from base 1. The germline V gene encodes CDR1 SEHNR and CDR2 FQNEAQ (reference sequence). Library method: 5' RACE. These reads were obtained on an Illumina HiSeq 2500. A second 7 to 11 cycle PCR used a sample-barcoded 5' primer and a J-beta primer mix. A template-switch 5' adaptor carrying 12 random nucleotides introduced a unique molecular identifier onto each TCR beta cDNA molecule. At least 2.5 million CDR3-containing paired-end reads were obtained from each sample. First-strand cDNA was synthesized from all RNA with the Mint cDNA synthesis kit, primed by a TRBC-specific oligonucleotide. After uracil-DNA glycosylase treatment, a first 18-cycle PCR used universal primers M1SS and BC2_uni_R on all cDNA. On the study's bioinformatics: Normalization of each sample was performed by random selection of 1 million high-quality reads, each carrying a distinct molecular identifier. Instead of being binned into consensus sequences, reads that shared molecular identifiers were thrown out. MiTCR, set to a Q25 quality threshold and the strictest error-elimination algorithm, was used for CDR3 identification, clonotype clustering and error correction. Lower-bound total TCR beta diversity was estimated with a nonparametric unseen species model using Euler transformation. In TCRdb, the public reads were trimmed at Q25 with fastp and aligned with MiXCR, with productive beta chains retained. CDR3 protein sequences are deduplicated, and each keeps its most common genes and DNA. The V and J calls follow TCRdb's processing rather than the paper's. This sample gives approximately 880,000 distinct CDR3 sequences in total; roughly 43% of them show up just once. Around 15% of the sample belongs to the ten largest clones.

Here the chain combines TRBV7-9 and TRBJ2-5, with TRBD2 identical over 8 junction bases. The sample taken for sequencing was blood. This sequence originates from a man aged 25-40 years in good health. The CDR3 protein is CASSAPGGGPSKQETQYF. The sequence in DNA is TGTGCCAGCAGCGCGCCCGGGGGGGGGCCTAGCAAACAAGAGACCCAGTACTTC.